These 27 T cell receptor beta chains were all obtained from the same sample, sequenced in a study of response to subunit inactivated influenza vaccine. TCRdb reprocessed the RT-PCR reads with MiXCR, giving one entry per CDR3 protein. This repertoire shows hundreds of thousands of distinct CDR3 sequences, roughly 14% found once; its top ten account for around 10%. This specimen was PBMCs from blood, taken less than 13 days after vaccination. The receptors originated from a man aged 45 to 65 who received an inactivated influenza vaccine.

Regarding this clonotype: This clone may be a read error of a much larger clone one base away. The chain combines TRBV29-1 with TRBJ2-1; D may be TRBD1 (5 bases). Germline lookup yields CDR1 SQVTM and CDR2 ANQGSEA. This CDR3 is built from 14 residues. V shed 7 bases and J shed 0 bases, with 13 bases lying between them. In nucleotides, the CDR3 is TGCAGCGGACAGTTGACGGTCTCCTACAATGAGCAGTTCTTC. Translating gives CSGQLTVSYNEQFF.

This clonotype is a singleton in its sample. The CDR3 region has the DNA TGCAGTGCTAGAGATCGTGGCAGGAACACTGAAGCTTTCTTT. This translates into CSARDRGRNTEAFF. The rearrangement links TRBV20-1 to TRBJ1-1, with unresolved D. The CDR3 runs 14 residues. From germline, CDR1 is DFQATT and CDR2 SNEGSKA (reference sequence). V was trimmed by 0 bases and J by 1 base, leaving 9 bases between them.

This chain links TRBV11-2 with TRBJ2-5; 8 bases match TRBD1. Germline CDR1 is SGHAT and CDR2 is FQNNGV. V dropped 0 bases and J dropped 7; count of bases not matched to a gene: 7. The CDR3 is 15 amino acids. The CDR3 nucleotides read TGTGCCAGCAGCTTAGAGCGACAGGGGATCGGGACCCAGTACTTC. This translates into CASSLERQGIGTQYF.

In this sample, this clonotype turned up many times. This chain uses TRBV7-3 with TRBJ1-1; D call uncertain. V shed 3 bases and J shed 4 bases, with 9 bases lying between them. The CDR3 has 13 residues. Per the germline V gene, CDR1 is SGHTA and CDR2 is FQGTGA. The DNA for the CDR3 is TGTGCCAGCAGCTTGGCGGGAATCACTGAAGCTTTCTTT. It yields the protein CASSLAGITEAFF. Combining the CDR3 with reference TRBV7-3 and TRBJ1-1 gives the whole variable domain GAGVSQTPSNKVTEKGKYVELRCDPISGHTALYWYRQSLGQGPEFLIYFQGTGAADDSGLPNDRFFAVRPEGSVSTLKIQRTERGDSAVYLCASSLAGITEAFFGQGTRLTVV.

V usage is TRBV24-1 and J usage is TRBJ2-3; no firm D call. The CDR3 contains 14 residues. With 1 base removed from V and 7 bases from J, the gap between germline ends came to 11 bases. Germline V gene sequence: CDR1 KGHDR, CDR2 SFDVKD. As DNA, the CDR3 is TGTGCCACCAGTGATTTTTTGTCTCAGCATACGCAGTATTTT. As protein: CATSDFLSQHTQYF.

V and J are TRBV6-2 or TRBV6-3 and TRBJ2-1; 8 bases align to TRBD1. There are 15 residues in the CDR3. The V gene's germline CDR1 is MNHEY and CDR2 SVGEGT. After removal of 8 bases from V and 9 bases from J, the junction contained 15 bases not matched to a gene. The CDR3 DNA reads as TGTGCCAGCCGAGAGACCAGGGGGCGGAGCGGTGAGCAGTTCTTC. It encodes CASRETRGRSGEQFF.

This clonotype was counted a few times. V is TRBV15 and J is TRBJ1-4; maybe TRBD1 (5 bases). Trimming left V 0 bases short and J 8 bases short, with 10 bases between. The CDR3 length is 14 residues. Germline loops: CDR1 LNHNV, CDR2 YYDKDF (reference sequence). The CDR3 region is CATSREAGTEKLFF. CDR3 DNA sequence: TGTGCCACCAGCAGAGAGGCAGGGACGGAAAAACTGTTTTTT.

This clonotype occurred a few times. The rearrangement links TRBV28 to TRBJ1-6; 7 nucleotides agree with TRBD1. This CDR3 comprises 15 residues. V lost 6 bases to trimming and J lost 9 bases; unmatched junction nucleotides: 11. Germline V gives CDR1 MDHEN, CDR2 SYDVKM. Here the CDR3 reads CASRKQGNGISPLHF. The CDR3 nucleotides read TGTGCCAGCAGAAAACAGGGGAATGGGATTTCACCCCTCCACTTT.

Only a few counts were recorded for this clonotype. The chain combines TRBV7-9 with TRBJ1-1, with D unclear. V was trimmed by 5 bases and J by 1 base, leaving 11 bases between them. CDR1 is SEHNR and CDR2 is FQNEAQ in the germline V gene (reference sequence). This CDR3 comprises 14 residues. In nucleotides, the CDR3 is TGTGCCAGCAGCCCCAACAGAGGGAACACTGAAGCTTTCTTT. It translates to CASSPNRGNTEAFF.

This sequence joins TRBV7-2 and TRBJ2-7, with D maybe TRBD1 (6 bases). Trimming took 2 bases from V and 0 from J, leaving 11 bases between them. The CDR3 has 15 amino acids. Germline CDR1 SGHTA, CDR2 FQGNSA. CDR3 sequence (DNA): TGTGCCAGCAGCTTATTCGGACAGAGCTCCTACGAGCAGTACTTC. It codes for CASSLFGQSSYEQYF.

The CDR3 region is CSARRNYNEQFF. The CDR3 region has the DNA TGCAGTGCTAGAAGGAATTACAATGAGCAGTTCTTC. The chain recombines TRBV20-1 with TRBJ2-1; D ambiguous. The CDR3 loop spans 12 amino acids. Per the germline V gene, CDR1 is DFQATT and CDR2 is SNEGSKA (reference sequence). Trimming shortened V by 2 bases and J by 4 bases, and 6 bases separated the two germline ends.

There are a few counts of this clonotype. The chain is built from TRBV3-1 and TRBJ2-7; the D gene is possibly TRBD1 (5 bases). Between the trimmed V and J ends, which lost 4 bases and 2 bases, there was a span of 12 bases. The CDR3 has 14 residues. CDR1 is LGHDT, CDR2 YNNKEL, per germline (reference sequence). CDR3 protein: CASSPGPGPYEQYF. The CDR3 nucleotides are TGTGCCAGCAGCCCTGGACCAGGGCCCTACGAGCAGTACTTC.

This chain joins TRBV7-2 and TRBJ1-2; maybe TRBD1 (6 bases). The ends were cut back, 2 bases at V and 7 bases at J, with 14 bases in the middle. The CDR3 spans 14 residues. Germline CDR1 is SGHTA and CDR2 is FQGNSA. CDR3 DNA: TGTGCCAGCAGCTTATCTAGGGGGAGTAGTGGCTACACCTTC. Amino acid sequence: CASSLSRGSSGYTF.

In this sample, this clonotype turned up a few times. In DNA form, the CDR3 reads TGTGCCACCAGTGATTTCATACTAGCGGGAAGCACCGGGGAGCTGTTTTTT. Translated, it gives CATSDFILAGSTGELFF. This sequence joins TRBV24-1 and TRBJ2-2, with 10 bases identical to TRBD2. V shed 1 base and J 4 bases; nucleotides not matched to a gene: 5. Per germline, CDR1 KGHDR and CDR2 SFDVKD. The CDR3 consists of 17 residues.

The genes are TRBV12-3 or TRBV12-4 and TRBJ1-3; D remains ambiguous. The ends were cut back, 4 bases at V and 0 bases at J, with 10 bases in the middle. The CDR3 extends over 15 amino acids. The DNA of the CDR3 is TGTGCCAGCAGTTATGACGGCTTCTCTGGAAACACCATATATTTT. Amino acid sequence: CASSYDGFSGNTIYF.

This clonotype was found a few times. The rearrangement uses TRBV11-2 and TRBJ2-4, with D possibly matching TRBD1 (6 bases). The germline V gene encodes CDR1 SGHAT and CDR2 FQNNGV. Trimming cost V 4 bases and J 7 bases, with 20 bases left between them. CDR3 length equals 16 residues. In nucleotides, the CDR3 is TGTGCCAGCAGCTCTATCGACAGGACGGTTGGGAACATTCAGTACTTC. Translated: CASSSIDRTVGNIQYF.

In nucleotides, the CDR3 is TGTGCCAGCAGCCGACCCGGGTCGAGCCAGCTTCAGTACTTC. This translates into CASSRPGSSQLQYF. V and J are TRBV11-2 and TRBJ2-4, with D hard to call. The CDR3 extends over 14 amino acids. Germline CDR1 SGHAT, CDR2 FQNNGV. The V end was cut by 5 bases, the J end by 11 bases, with 19 bases between.

The table lists this clonotype with a few counts. This chain links TRBV5-1 with TRBJ1-2; 7 bases agree with TRBD1. Losses at the gene ends were 0 bases for V and 4 bases for J; bases not matched to a gene: 6. Germline CDR1 and CDR2: SGHRS and YFSETQ. The CDR3 has 15 residues. This CDR3 is CASSLASGTAYGYTF. CDR3 bases: TGCGCCAGCAGCTTGGCCTCCGGGACAGCCTATGGCTACACCTTC.

The V and J genes are TRBV20-1 and TRBJ2-3, with 11 bases identical to TRBD2. Germline-derived CDR1 and CDR2 are DFQATT and SNEGSKA (reference sequence). J gave up 3 bases and V 5 bases, and 7 bases lay outside the gene matches. CDR3 length: 15 residues. CDR3 in DNA: TGCAGTGCTTTAGCGGGGGGGCTCGGGACAGATACGCAGTATTTT. It codes for CSALAGGLGTDTQYF.

The V and J genes are TRBV6-4 and TRBJ2-4, with D perhaps TRBD1 (6 bases). V gave up 3 bases and J gave up 8 bases, with 17 bases separating them. The CDR3 spans 15 residues. Germline V gives CDR1 MRHNA, CDR2 SNTAGT. This CDR3 is CASSELRWTVDIQYF. In DNA, the CDR3 is TGTGCCAGCAGTGAGCTTAGATGGACAGTTGACATTCAGTACTTC.

The J gene is TRBJ2-3, the V gene TRBV20-1; 10 nucleotides align to TRBD2. The CDR3 covers 14 residues. Looked up from germline, CDR1 is DFQATT and CDR2 is SNEGSKA (reference sequence). The CDR3 DNA reads as TGCAGGGCCAGCGGGGGGGCTACCGCAGATACGCAGTATTTT. Translating gives CRASGGATADTQYF.

This clonotype was counted between two and nine times. The V and J genes are TRBV30 and TRBJ2-3; D might be TRBD1 (6 bases). Germline V gene sequence: CDR1 GTSNPN, CDR2 SVGIG (reference sequence). The CDR3 covers 13 residues. Trimming pared 1 base from V and 7 bases from J, leaving 12 bases between. CDR3 bases: TGTGCCTGGAGTGGGGACCAGGGGTATACGCAGTATTTT. Translating it yields CAWSGDQGYTQYF.

The rearrangement uses TRBV4-1 and TRBJ1-3; D might be TRBD1 (5 bases). Trimming took 0 bases from V and 3 from J, leaving 9 bases between them. Germline V gene lookup returns CDR1 MGHRA and CDR2 YSYEKL. The CDR3 sequence is 15 residues long. CDR3 in DNA: TGCGCCAGCAGCCAAGATAGCGGGGGTGGAAACACCATATATTTT. Translating it yields CASSQDSGGGNTIYF.

This clonotype was picked up a small number of times. The chain joins TRBV4-2 to TRBJ2-3; the match to TRBD2 covers 10 bases. V gave up 0 bases and J gave up 5 bases; unmatched junction bases: 8. Germline-derived CDR1 and CDR2 are LGHNA and YNFKEQ. The CDR3 loop spans 17 amino acids. CDR3 in DNA: TGTGCCAGCAGCCAAGATAGCCTAGCGGGGGTGGGAGATACGCAGTATTTT. It yields the protein CASSQDSLAGVGDTQYF.

There are many counts of this clonotype. The chain has TRBV12-3 or TRBV12-4 and TRBJ1-2; D is unclear. This CDR3 spans 12 amino acids. Trimming cost V 9 bases and J 4 bases, with 12 bases left between them. CDR3 in amino acids: CASTSWFYGYTF. The CDR3 DNA sequence: TGTGCCAGTACCTCCTGGTTCTATGGCTACACCTTC.

This clonotype was picked up many times. This chain links TRBV7-2 with TRBJ2-7; 7 bases map to TRBD1. V was pared by 4 bases and J by 3 bases, with 12 bases of the junction left unmatched. Germline CDR1 and CDR2: SGHTA and FQGNSA. The CDR3 sequence is 16 residues long. CDR3 in amino acids: CASSSRQGPSLYEQYF. CDR3 coding DNA: TGTGCCAGCAGCTCGCGACAGGGACCCTCACTCTACGAGCAGTACTTC. Variable domain in full (rest from reference TRBV7-2 and TRBJ2-7): GAGVSQSPSNKVTEKGKDVELRCDPISGHTALYWYRQSLGQGLEFLIYFQGNSAPDKSGLPSDRFSAERTGGSVSTLTIQRTQQEDSAVYLCASSSRQGPSLYEQYFGPGTRLTVT.

There are a few counts of this clonotype. The genes are TRBV29-1 and TRBJ1-1, with 7 bases that match TRBD1. V lost 7 bases, J lost 1 base, and 6 bases stayed unmatched. The CDR3 length is 13 residues. Germline CDR1 and CDR2: SQVTM and ANQGSEA. CDR3 nucleotide sequence: TGCAGCGCCGGGGACAGTCCGAACACTGAAGCTTTCTTT. It encodes CSAGDSPNTEAFF.